The clone carrying this T cell receptor beta chain was observed once. What it binds is unknown. The data are from a study of tumor-infiltrating lymphocytes in primary liver carcinoma. Study as a whole: Yields of productive TCRbeta reads ranged from roughly 3.5 to 7.13 million per sample and were similar across tissue types.

TCR beta cDNA was prepared out of roughly 0.5 ug total RNA by means of a constant-region primer. Sequencing libraries for TCR beta derived from three nested multiplex PCR rounds that used slightly modified ARM-PCR. PCR rounds one and two used TRBV1-TRBV30 forward primers with a C-beta reverse primer for 10 cycles each. TCRdb called the multiplex PCR reads again in MiXCR, with one record for every CDR3 protein. The data contain 100,000 or so distinct CDR3 sequences, around two thirds of them singletons. Germline CDR1 is SEHNR and CDR2 is FQNEAQ (reference sequence). The CDR3 totals 14 residues. The V segment lost 5 bases and the J segment 14 bases; nucleotides outside the gene matches: 14. Extraction of RNA together with DNA used about 17-31 mg of unsorted bulk tissue. The study, taken as a whole, reports: A small share of top clones, only about 7.5-25%, was found in all five tumor regions.

The material sequenced was liver tumor tissue from sampling region 2. Subset meaning: tumor region T2, inferior pole. The V call is TRBV7-9, the J call TRBJ2-3; 9 bases line up with TRBD2. This TCR was sampled from a woman in her fifties or sixties with primary liver carcinoma and hepatitis B virus infection. CDR3 bases: TGTGCCAGCAGCAAAATTAGCGGGAGTGCCGTCGCGTATTTT. It codes for CASSKISGSAVAYF.